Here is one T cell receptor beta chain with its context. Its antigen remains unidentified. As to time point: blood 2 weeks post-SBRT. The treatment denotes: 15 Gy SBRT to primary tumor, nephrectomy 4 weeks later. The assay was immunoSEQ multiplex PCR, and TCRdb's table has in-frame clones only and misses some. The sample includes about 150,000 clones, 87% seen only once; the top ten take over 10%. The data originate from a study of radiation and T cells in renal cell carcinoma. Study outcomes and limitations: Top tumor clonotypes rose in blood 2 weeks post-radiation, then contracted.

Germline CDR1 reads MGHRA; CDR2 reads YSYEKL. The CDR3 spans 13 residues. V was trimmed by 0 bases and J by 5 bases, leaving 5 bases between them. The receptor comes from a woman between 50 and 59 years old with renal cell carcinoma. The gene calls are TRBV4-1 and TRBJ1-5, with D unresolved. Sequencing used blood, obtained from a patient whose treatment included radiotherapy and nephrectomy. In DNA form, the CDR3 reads TGCGCCAGCAGCCAAGATCTATATCAGCCCCAGCATTTT. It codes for CASSQDLYQPQHF.